A selection of T cell receptor beta chains follows, all from one sample in a study of blood T cells in healthy people across ages. TCRdb analysed the 5' RACE reads with MiXCR anew, one entry per CDR3 protein. The repertoire holds 500,000 to 550,000 distinct CDR3 sequences, approximately 25% seen once, with 8.7% in the top ten. These same records also appear under a second study, on T cells of mothers and their children.

The sample consisted of blood. The source of these receptors is a boy younger than 18 in good health. Each CDR3 is given with its conserved first and last residue. A D gene is named only where the DNA matches it firmly. Some rows have no size entry. The others give once, few or many, or a class for an expanded clone.

clone_size,v_call,j_call,d_call,cdr3_aa,cdr3_nt
few,TRBV7-9,TRBJ2-2,TRBD1,CASSLQQGDTGELFF,TGTGCCAGCAGCTTGCAACAGGGGGACACCGGGGAGCTGTTTTTT
few,TRBV9,TRBJ2-7,TRBD2,CASSVGLANEQYF,TGTGCCAGCAGCGTCGGACTAGCAAACGAGCAGTACTTC
once,TRBV29-1,TRBJ1-4,-,CSVPMAASAVGEKLFF,TGCAGCGTCCCCATGGCTGCCAGCGCTGTGGGTGAAAAACTGTTTTTT
-,TRBV12-5,TRBJ2-7,-,CASASGGYSYEQYF,TGTGCTAGTGCCTCCGGGGGTTACTCCTACGAGCAGTACTTC
-,TRBV12-2,TRBJ2-3,-,CASRPSRHTDTQYF,TGTGCAAGTCGCCCCTCTCGACACACAGATACGCAGTATTTT
once,TRBV2,TRBJ2-3,-,CASSEALLGGTQYF,TGTGCCAGCAGTGAAGCGCTTCTGGGAGGTACGCAGTATTTT
few,TRBV20-1,TRBJ2-7,-,CSRQGSYEQYF,TGCAGCAGGCAGGGTTCCTACGAGCAGTACTTC
-,TRBV5-1,TRBJ2-3,TRBD2,CASSIAGGRAGDTQYF,TGCGCCAGCAGCATCGCTGGCGGGAGGGCCGGGGATACGCAGTATTTT
-,TRBV12-3/TRBV12-4,TRBJ2-3,-,CASSLTATTDTQYF,TGTGCCAGCAGCCTTACAGCTACCACAGATACGCAGTATTTT
-,TRBV9,TRBJ1-5,-,CASSRREQTDTQHF,TGTGCCAGCAGTCGTCGGGAGCAGACAGATACGCAGCATTTT
-,TRBV12-3/TRBV12-4,TRBJ2-7,TRBD1,CASGQGNEQYF,TGTGCCAGCGGACAGGGCAACGAGCAGTACTTC
-,TRBV29-1,TRBJ2-7,-,CSGGVGNEQYF,TGCAGCGGCGGGGTGGGTAACGAGCAGTACTTC
-,TRBV10-3,TRBJ2-7,-,CAISESIPGPSYEQYF,TGTGCCATCAGTGAGTCGATACCGGGACCTTCCTACGAGCAGTACTTC
few,TRBV24-1,TRBJ2-1,TRBD1,CATRGDRGAYNEQFF,TGTGCCACCAGGGGGGACAGGGGAGCCTACAATGAGCAGTTCTTC
few,TRBV4-1,TRBJ2-4,-,CASSQDPGPNRDIQYF,TGCGCCAGCAGCCAAGATCCGGGCCCAAACCGGGACATTCAGTACTTC
-,TRBV6-2/TRBV6-3,TRBJ1-6,-,CASAYFEVSYNSPLHF,TGTGCCAGCGCTTACTTCGAGGTCTCCTATAATTCACCCCTCCACTTT
once,TRBV9,TRBJ2-3,-,CASSVKSFGDTQYF,TGTGCCAGCAGCGTAAAGTCTTTCGGAGATACGCAGTATTTT
-,TRBV11-2,TRBJ2-1,-,CASSLVRRGPFYNEQFF,TGTGCCAGCAGCTTAGTTCGGCGGGGACCTTTCTACAATGAGCAGTTCTTC
many,TRBV9,TRBJ2-7,-,CASSVGDGLSWEQYF,TGTGCCAGCAGCGTAGGGGACGGATTATCGTGGGAGCAGTACTTC
few,TRBV28,TRBJ1-5,-,CASTLSNQPQHF,TGTGCCAGCACATTGAGCAATCAGCCCCAGCATTTT
many,TRBV7-6,TRBJ2-7,TRBD1,CASSTRTGDEQYF,TGTGCCAGCAGCACACGGACAGGGGACGAGCAGTACTTC